The 14 T cell receptor beta chains reported below all come from one sample, sequenced in a study of blood T cell repertoires in COVID-19. The method was immunoSEQ multiplex PCR; TCRdb's version includes in-frame clones alone and lacks a portion of them. Among around 54,000 clones listed, roughly 88% were seen once. Material: peripheral blood. The source of these receptors is a human donor in a cohort sampled during active COVID-19.

This clone has only one observation. The rearrangement joins TRBV3-1 (or the pseudogene TRBV3-2) to TRBJ2-5, with TRBD2 matching 9 bases. V was clipped by 3 bases and J by 4 bases; unmatched bases: 15. The CDR3 has 18 amino acids. CDR1 is LGHDT and CDR2 is YNNKEL in the germline V gene (reference sequence). The CDR3 is CASSQSVAGGPIGETQYF. The CDR3 DNA is TGTGCCAGCAGCCAGTCCGTGGCGGGAGGGCCGATTGGAGAGACCCAGTACTTC.

The gene calls are TRBV19 and TRBJ2-1; 10 bases line up with TRBD2. Germline CDR1 reads LNHDA; CDR2 reads SQIVND (reference sequence). The CDR3 sequence is 16 residues long. V trimming: 5 bases; J trimming: 4 bases; junction bases outside the gene matches: 8. CDR3 coding DNA: TGTGCCAGTAGTCTATCCCTAGCGGGAGCATACAATGAGCAGTTCTTC. Translating it yields CASSLSLAGAYNEQFF.

This chain connects TRBV6-5 to TRBJ1-2; no clear D gene. The CDR3 extends over 13 amino acids. V gave up 7 bases and J gave up 0 bases, with 9 bases separating them. Germline V gene lookup returns CDR1 MNHEY and CDR2 SVGAGI. The CDR3 loop reads CASTETANYGYTF. For the CDR3, the DNA is TGTGCCAGCACAGAGACTGCTAACTATGGCTACACCTTC.

This clone was detected only a few times. This rearrangement joins TRBV4-1 to TRBJ2-7; D is possibly TRBD2 (6 bases). V shed 2 bases and J shed 3 bases, with 14 bases lying between them. From germline, CDR1 is MGHRA and CDR2 YSYEKL. The CDR3 has 15 residues. The CDR3 nucleotides read TGCGCCAGCAGCCAATTAAGAGGAGGGGACTACGAGCAGTACTTC. Its protein product is CASSQLRGGDYEQYF.

The chain uses TRBV27 and TRBJ1-2; 9 positions match TRBD1. The CDR3 runs 15 residues. Looked up from germline, CDR1 is MNHEY and CDR2 is SMNVEV (reference sequence). V lost 5 bases to trimming and J lost 8 bases; unmatched junction nucleotides: 12. The CDR3 bases are TGTGCCAGCAGTCTTCCGGGACAGGGCCTAAGGGGCTACACCTTC. It is translated as CASSLPGQGLRGYTF.

This chain connects TRBV5-1 to TRBJ2-7; 7 nucleotides line up with TRBD2. V lost 0 bases and J lost 5; bases outside the gene matches: 5. This CDR3 is built from 14 residues. Germline V gene data show CDR1 as SGHRS and CDR2 as YFSETQ. CDR3 residues: CASSLARERDEQYF. The DNA of the CDR3 is TGCGCCAGCAGCTTGGCGCGGGAGAGGGACGAGCAGTACTTC.

CDR3 protein: CASTGVGETQYF. The CDR3 bases are TGTGCCAGTACAGGGGTAGGAGAGACCCAGTACTTC. The V gene is TRBV3-1 (or the pseudogene TRBV3-2), the J gene TRBJ2-5; TRBD1 matches at 7 bases. Looked up from germline, CDR1 is LGHDT and CDR2 is YNNKEL (reference sequence). Losses at the gene ends were 9 bases for V and 4 bases for J; bases not matched to a gene: 5. The CDR3 totals 12 residues.

The J gene is TRBJ1-1, the V gene TRBV28, with TRBD1 identical over 7 bases. This CDR3 has 15 amino acids. Germline trimming cut 5 bases from V and 4 bases from J; bases unmatched to any gene: 10. From germline, CDR1 is MDHEN and CDR2 SYDVKM. As DNA, the CDR3 is TGTGCCAGCAGTACACAACAGGGGTTTGGCACTGAAGCTTTCTTT. The encoded protein is CASSTQQGFGTEAFF. The full variable domain, in which reference TRBV28 and TRBJ1-1 provide the parts outside the CDR3, is DVKVTQSSRYLVKRTGEKVFLECVQDMDHENMFWYRQDPGLGLRLIYFSYDVKMKEKGDIPEGYSVSREKKERFSLILESASTNQTSMYLCASSTQQGFGTEAFFGQGTRLTVV.

This clone was seen just once. This chain uses TRBV18 with TRBJ1-2; D unclear. Per the germline V gene, CDR1 is KGHSH and CDR2 is LQKENI. The CDR3 has 14 residues. Trimming left V 2 bases short and J 2 bases short, with 9 bases between. The CDR3 protein is CASSPLELNYGYTF. CDR3 in DNA: TGTGCCAGCTCACCATTGGAGCTCAACTATGGCTACACCTTC. Full variable domain (missing parts from reference TRBV18 and TRBJ1-2): NAGVMQNPRHLVRRRGQEARLRCSPMKGHSHVYWYRQLPEEGLKFMVYLQKENIIDESGMPKERFSAEFPKEGPSILRIQQVVRGDSAAYFCASSPLELNYGYTFGSGTRLTVV.

V is TRBV7-2 and J is TRBJ1-4, with no clear D. This CDR3 is built from 13 residues. Between the trimmed V and J ends, which lost 1 base and 4 bases, there was a span of 4 bases. Germline assignment: CDR1 SGHTA and CDR2 FQGNSA. CDR3 residues: CASSLGVNEKLFF. The CDR3 nucleotides are TGTGCCAGCAGCTTAGGAGTTAATGAAAAACTGTTTTTT.

The J gene is TRBJ2-1, the V gene TRBV2; 12 bases match TRBD1. Germline CDR1 reads SNHLY; CDR2 reads FYNNEI. Trimming took 5 bases from V and 9 from J; bases not matched to a gene: 8. CDR3 length equals 15 residues. This chain's CDR3 is CASSLEGQGAFEQFF. CDR3 in DNA: TGTGCCAGCAGTCTTGAGGGACAGGGGGCCTTTGAGCAGTTCTTC.

The chain links TRBV5-6 to TRBJ2-5; 8 nucleotides match TRBD2. This CDR3 has 15 amino acids. Germline CDR1 and CDR2: SGHDT and YYEEEE. V was pared by 4 bases and J by 5 bases, with 10 bases of the junction left unmatched. The CDR3 loop reads CASSAGGRGWETQYF. The CDR3, as DNA: TGTGCCAGCAGCGCGGGGGGAAGGGGTTGGGAGACCCAGTACTTC.

V and J are TRBV19 and TRBJ1-4; TRBD1 matches at 7 bases. Trimming removed 4 bases from V and 3 bases from J; junction bases left unmatched: 5. This CDR3 is 15 amino acids long. Germline V gene sequence: CDR1 LNHDA, CDR2 SQIVND (reference sequence). CDR3: CASSRNRGPNEKLFF. The DNA for the CDR3 is TGTGCCAGTAGTAGAAACAGGGGACCTAATGAAAAACTGTTTTTT.

The gene calls are TRBV25-1 and TRBJ1-2, with no clear D. This CDR3 has 13 residues. Germline CDR1 is MGHDK and CDR2 is SYGVNS. V lost 1 base and J 5 bases, leaving 8 bases between the germline ends. In DNA, the CDR3 is TGTGCCAGCAGTGAATCGGCGGGGTATGGCTACACCTTC. This codes for CASSESAGYGYTF.